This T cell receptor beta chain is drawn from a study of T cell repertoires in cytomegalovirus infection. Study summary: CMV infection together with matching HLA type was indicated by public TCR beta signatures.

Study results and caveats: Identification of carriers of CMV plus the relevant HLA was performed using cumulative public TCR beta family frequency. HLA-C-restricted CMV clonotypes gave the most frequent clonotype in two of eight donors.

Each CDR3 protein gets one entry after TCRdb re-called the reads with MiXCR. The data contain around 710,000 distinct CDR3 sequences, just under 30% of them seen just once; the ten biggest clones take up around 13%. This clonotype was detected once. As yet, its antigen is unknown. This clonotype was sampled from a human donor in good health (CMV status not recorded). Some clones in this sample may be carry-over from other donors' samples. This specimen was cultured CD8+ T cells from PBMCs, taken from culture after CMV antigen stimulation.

CDR3 nucleotide sequence: TGTGCCAGCAAGATCGGCCCAGCAATAGATACGCAGTATTTT. This translates into CASKIGPAIDTQYF. The chain uses TRBV7-6 and TRBJ2-3, with D unresolved. The CDR3 loop spans 14 amino acids. Germline CDR1 is SGHVS and CDR2 is FNYEAQ. Deletions cut 7 bases from V and 5 bases from J, with 16 bases between.